Presented here are 15 T cell receptor beta chains from one specimen sequenced in a study of T-cell reconstitution after alpha-beta-depleted transplantation in children. Researchers prepared the TCRbeta library using unique molecular identifiers, the study reports. TCRdb re-called the PCR reads through MiXCR, storing one row per CDR3 protein. This sample has 500,000 to 650,000 distinct CDR3 sequences, with 10% to 15% found just once. Source: PBMCs, mostly from graft donor cells, taken 360 days after TCRalphabeta/CD19-depleted stem cell transplant. The receptors stem from a male patient younger than 18 who had a stem cell transplant for acute myeloid leukemia, so the T cells may come from the graft donor.

The rearrangement uses TRBV6-5 and TRBJ2-2; 8 bases line up with TRBD2. V trimming: 4 bases; J trimming: 6 bases; junction bases outside the gene matches: 7. The CDR3 is made up of 15 amino acids. Germline CDR1 MNHEY, CDR2 SVGAGI. The CDR3 nucleotides are TGTGCCAGCAGTTCCCGGCGGGGGGCCCCCGGGGAGCTGTTTTTT. Translation gives CASSSRRGAPGELFF.

The CDR3 protein is CAWSVIGDRVGEQYF. CDR3 DNA sequence: TGTGCCTGGAGTGTAATAGGTGACAGGGTCGGCGAGCAGTACTTC. The chain uses TRBV30 and TRBJ2-7, with TRBD1 matching over 7 bases. J lost 6 bases, V lost 0 bases, and 11 bases had no gene match. Germline lookup yields CDR1 GTSNPN and CDR2 SVGIG (reference sequence). The CDR3 contains 15 residues.

The genes are TRBV29-1 and TRBJ2-3; TRBD2 matches 13 bases. V shed 0 bases, J shed 0 bases, and the junction held 12 bases outside the gene matches. This CDR3 has 20 amino acids. Germline-derived CDR1 and CDR2 are SQVTM and ANQGSEA. The CDR3 nucleotides read TGCAGCGTTGAAGATCTCGGACTAGCGGGAGAGAAAGGAAGCACAGATACGCAGTATTTT. Translation: CSVEDLGLAGEKGSTDTQYF.

This clonotype was seen a handful of times. The chain joins TRBV20-1 to TRBJ2-7; 9 bases fit TRBD1. Trimming at V came to 3 bases and at J to 5 bases, leaving 8 bases not matched to a gene. CDR3 size: 14 residues. Per germline, CDR1 DFQATT and CDR2 SNEGSKA (reference sequence). The chain's CDR3 is CSASPGTGLNEQYF. In nucleotides, the CDR3 is TGCAGTGCTAGTCCCGGGACAGGGCTCAACGAGCAGTACTTC.

This clonotype was seen more than once but under ten times. The chain recombines TRBV6-5 with TRBJ2-7, with D maybe TRBD1 (6 bases). The V gene's germline CDR1 is MNHEY and CDR2 SVGAGI. The CDR3 length is 17 residues. Trimming shortened V by 2 bases and J by 2 bases, and 19 bases separated the two germline ends. This CDR3 reads CASSYTITGTVTYEQYF. As DNA, the CDR3 is TGTGCCAGCAGTTACACTATTACAGGGACGGTCACCTACGAGCAGTACTTC.

This chain joins TRBV10-3 and TRBJ2-2; 8 bases are a match to TRBD1. Unmatched junction bases numbered 6, after V lost 5 bases and J lost 1 base. Germline CDR1 and CDR2: ENHRY and SYGVKD. The CDR3 is 16 residues long. The CDR3 here is CAISLYGTGNTGELFF. For the CDR3, the DNA is TGTGCCATCAGTTTATACGGGACAGGGAACACCGGGGAGCTGTTTTTT.

The V call is TRBV13, the J call TRBJ2-7, with D perhaps TRBD1 (8 bases). This CDR3 has 18 residues. Trimming pared 1 base from V and 0 bases from J, leaving 19 bases between. Germline CDR1 and CDR2: PRHDT and FYEKMQ (reference sequence). The CDR3 DNA is TGTGCCAGCAGCTTAGTACAGGGGGGGAGTACGATCTCCTACGAGCAGTACTTC. Translated, it gives CASSLVQGGSTISYEQYF.

This clonotype was observed many times. The rearrangement joins TRBV10-3 to TRBJ2-3; 11 bases agree with TRBD1. Trimming at V came to 6 bases and at J to 2 bases, leaving 7 bases not matched to a gene. This CDR3 comprises 16 residues. CDR1 ENHRY and CDR2 SYGVKD come from the germline V gene. The CDR3 DNA sequence: TGTGCCATCAGGGACAGGGGGCAAATCGCCACAGATACGCAGTATTTT. This codes for CAIRDRGQIATDTQYF.

The V call is TRBV5-1, the J call TRBJ2-3; possibly TRBD2 for D (6 bases). Germline V gives CDR1 SGHRS, CDR2 YFSETQ. Trimming shortened V by 3 bases and J by 3 bases, and 11 bases separated the two germline ends. CDR3 length: 14 residues. Written as DNA, the CDR3 is TGCGCCAGCAGCTGGGTCGGGGGAACAGATACGCAGTATTTT. Protein: CASSWVGGTDTQYF.

V is TRBV7-3 and J is TRBJ2-7; D gene ambiguous. Trimming cost V 5 bases and J 0 bases, with 11 bases left between them. CDR1 is SGHTA, CDR2 FQGTGA, per germline. The CDR3 sequence is 14 residues long. The CDR3 here is CASSRTALSYEQYF. The CDR3, as DNA: TGTGCCAGCAGCCGAACAGCTCTCTCCTACGAGCAGTACTTC.

This clonotype occurred a few times. The chain combines TRBV4-3 with TRBJ1-1; D is unresolved. The V end lost 4 bases, the J end lost 0 bases, and 12 bases lay between the germline ends. In germline, CDR1 is LGHNA, CDR2 YSLEER. The CDR3 extends over 15 amino acids. CDR3 sequence (DNA): TGCGCCAGCAGCCGACGGGCCGAACTGAACACTGAAGCTTTCTTT. Translated, it gives CASSRRAELNTEAFF.

This clonotype was seen ten or more times. J is TRBJ2-7 and V is TRBV7-8, with TRBD2 matching over 9 bases. CDR1 and CDR2 from the germline V gene are SGHVS and FQNEAQ. The CDR3 runs 15 residues. J lost 3 bases, V lost 3 bases, and 6 bases had no gene match. CDR3 DNA: TGTGCCAGCAGCTTGATTGCGGGAGGGAACTACGAGCAGTACTTC. Its translation: CASSLIAGGNYEQYF.

The gene calls are TRBV28 and TRBJ2-1; 12 bases map to TRBD2. Germline CDR1 and CDR2: MDHEN and SYDVKM. J gave up 4 bases and V 6 bases, and 10 bases lay outside the gene matches. The CDR3 loop spans 17 amino acids. In nucleotides, the CDR3 is TGTGCCAGCAGACCATGGACTAGCGGGGATAGTTACAATGAGCAGTTCTTC. Translation gives CASRPWTSGDSYNEQFF.

This clonotype was recorded many times. CDR3 protein: CASGGSGSSGEQYF. The CDR3 bases are TGTGCCAGTGGGGGTAGCGGGAGCTCGGGGGAGCAGTATTTT. The chain has TRBV9 and TRBJ2-3, with 9 bases identical to TRBD2. Germline V gene lookup returns CDR1 SGDLS and CDR2 YYNGEE. J lost 11 bases, V lost 8 bases, and 15 bases had no gene match. CDR3 size: 14 residues.

The V and J genes are TRBV2 and TRBJ2-2; D ambiguous. The length of the CDR3 is 13 residues. V was trimmed by 8 bases and J by 4 bases, leaving 11 bases between them. Germline V gene lookup returns CDR1 SNHLY and CDR2 FYNNEI. CDR3 region: CASQADPTGELFF. CDR3 coding DNA: TGTGCCAGCCAGGCTGACCCCACCGGGGAGCTGTTTTTT.